This T cell receptor beta chain was captured in a study of blood T cell repertoires in COVID-19. Study at large: COVID-19 samples from acute and convalescent phases originated in the United States, Italy and Spain.

The assay was immunoSEQ multiplex PCR, and TCRdb's table has in-frame clones only and misses some. The data contain approximately 100,000 clones, 92% of them singletons. Germline assignment: CDR1 SGHNT and CDR2 YYREEE (reference sequence). The CDR3 length is 15 residues. J lost 9 bases, V lost 4 bases, and 8 bases had no gene match. This sequence originates from a man in his 70s with acute or convalescent COVID-19. Specimen: peripheral blood. This chain links TRBV5-4 with TRBJ2-1; 12 bases agree with TRBD2. The CDR3: CASSTGLAGIFEQFF. Written as DNA, the CDR3 is TGTGCCAGCAGCACCGGACTAGCGGGAATATTTGAGCAGTTCTTC.